This T cell receptor beta chain was sequenced in a study of shared clonotypes between healthy human individuals. The wider study: Donors, aged 18 to 49, were two women and three men. Overall study findings and caveats: Clonotypes which were not shared had lower generation probabilities than clonotypes that all four donors shared. Of the naive CD4 clonotypes, around 4.8% were shared across a few donors.

Generated by immunoSEQ multiplex PCR, the TCRdb table keeps only in-frame clones and is missing some. The sample contains about 2.3 million clones, over 90% of which appear only once. This clone was picked up one time. Its matching antigen is unknown. Germline CDR1 reads LNHDA; CDR2 reads SQIVND (reference sequence). The length of the CDR3 is 18 residues. V was clipped by 4 bases and J by 0 bases, with 20 bases between them. Sequencing was carried out using naive CD4+ T cells from PBMCs. The sample's subset: CD45RA+ positively selected. The clonotype comes from a man between 18 and 29 years old in good health. Some clones in this sample may be carry-over from other donors' samples. V is TRBV19 and J is TRBJ2-3, with a weak D call TRBD2 (5 bases). CDR3 sequence: CASSTSLVRDGSTDTQYF. The DNA of the CDR3 is TGTGCCAGTAGTACGAGTCTAGTCCGGGATGGTAGCACAGATACGCAGTATTTT.